The clone carrying this T cell receptor (beta chain) showed up just a few times. This record comes from a study of T cells in Graves' hyperthyroidism and ophthalmopathy. The CDR3 totals 16 residues. Trimming cost V 4 bases and J 1 base, with 11 bases left between them. Authors of the study amplified TCR beta CDR3 regions from RNA transcripts. The HTBI primer set was used in a first-round RT-PCR of the TCR CDR3. From the multiplex PCR reads, TCRdb called clonotypes with MiXCR, one entry per CDR3 protein. Here the sample spans about 600,000 distinct CDR3 sequences, about a sixth being singletons. This TCR was sampled from a woman aged 40 to 49 with Graves' ophthalmopathy. The J gene is TRBJ2-6, the V gene TRBV12-3 or TRBV12-4; D perhaps matches TRBD1 (6 bases). Sequenced material: blood. CDR3 coding DNA: TGTGCCAGCAGTTACGACACAGGGTCTGGGGCCAACGTCCTGACTTTC. Protein product: CASSYDTGSGANVLTF.